This T cell receptor (beta chain) comes out of a study of CD8 T cells in ankylosing spondylitis. In TCRdb, the 5' RACE reads were re-called with MiXCR into one record per CDR3 protein. The sample includes 700,000 to 850,000 distinct CDR3 sequences, about 11% seen only once; the top ten take just over 0.5%. With respect to this clonotype: Its antigen remains unidentified.

CDR3 length equals 16 residues. J lost 6 bases, V lost 6 bases, and 16 bases had no gene match. Germline-derived CDR1 and CDR2 are SGHAT and FQNNGV. Whole-study findings and limits: Earlier literature documents some of the motif variants in reactive arthritis synovial fluid and blood. Reported data indicate significant enrichment of disease-linked clones within matched ankylosing spondylitis synovial fluid. CD8+ disease-linked clones were present at relatively low frequencies in blood. Blood from ankylosing spondylitis patients appeared to carry a characteristic roughly 8-variant TCR beta motif.

This TCR was recovered from a male donor with ankylosing spondylitis. The sequenced sample was blood, either unsorted or a sorted T cell fraction (not recorded which). V usage is TRBV11-2 and J usage is TRBJ2-5; TRBD1 matches 7 bases. CDR3 coding DNA: TGTGCCAGCAGAAATTTACAGGGGCGTCCGGGGAAGACCCAGTACTTC. Its protein is CASRNLQGRPGKTQYF.